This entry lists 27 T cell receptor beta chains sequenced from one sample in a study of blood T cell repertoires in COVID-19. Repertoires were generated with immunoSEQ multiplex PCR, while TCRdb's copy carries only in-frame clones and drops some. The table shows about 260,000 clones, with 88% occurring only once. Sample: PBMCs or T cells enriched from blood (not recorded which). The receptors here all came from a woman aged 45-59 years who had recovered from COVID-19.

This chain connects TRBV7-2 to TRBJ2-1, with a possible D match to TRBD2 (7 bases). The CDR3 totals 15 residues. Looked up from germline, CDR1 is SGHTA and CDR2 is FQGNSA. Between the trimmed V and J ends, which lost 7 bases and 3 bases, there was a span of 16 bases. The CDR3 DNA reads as TGTGCCAGCAAACAAGGGGGGGAATTCTACAATGAGCAGTTCTTC. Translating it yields CASKQGGEFYNEQFF.

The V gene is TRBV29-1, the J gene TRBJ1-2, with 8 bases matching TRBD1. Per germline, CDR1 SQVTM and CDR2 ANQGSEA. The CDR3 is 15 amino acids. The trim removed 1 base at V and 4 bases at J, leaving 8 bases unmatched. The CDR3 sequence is CSVEGDQGASYGYTF. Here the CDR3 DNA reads TGCAGCGTTGAAGGGGACCAGGGGGCTTCCTATGGCTACACCTTC.

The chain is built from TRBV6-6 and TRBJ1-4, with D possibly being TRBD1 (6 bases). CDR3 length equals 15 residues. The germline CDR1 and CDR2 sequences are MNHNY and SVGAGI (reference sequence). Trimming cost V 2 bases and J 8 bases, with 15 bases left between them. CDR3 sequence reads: CASSYAAGVEEKLFF. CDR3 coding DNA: TGTGCCAGCAGTTACGCGGCAGGGGTTGAGGAAAAACTGTTTTTT.

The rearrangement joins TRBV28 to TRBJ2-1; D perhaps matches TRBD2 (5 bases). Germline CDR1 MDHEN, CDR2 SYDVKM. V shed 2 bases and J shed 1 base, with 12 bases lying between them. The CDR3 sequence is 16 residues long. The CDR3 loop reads CASSLGGSGSYNEQFF. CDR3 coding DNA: TGTGCCAGCAGTTTAGGCGGGTCCGGTTCCTACAATGAGCAGTTCTTC.

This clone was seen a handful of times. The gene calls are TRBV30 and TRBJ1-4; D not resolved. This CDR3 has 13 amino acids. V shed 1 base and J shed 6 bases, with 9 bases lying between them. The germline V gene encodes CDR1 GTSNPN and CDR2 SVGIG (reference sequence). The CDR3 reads CAWSGAADEKLFF. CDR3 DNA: TGTGCCTGGAGTGGAGCGGCCGATGAAAAACTGTTTTTT.

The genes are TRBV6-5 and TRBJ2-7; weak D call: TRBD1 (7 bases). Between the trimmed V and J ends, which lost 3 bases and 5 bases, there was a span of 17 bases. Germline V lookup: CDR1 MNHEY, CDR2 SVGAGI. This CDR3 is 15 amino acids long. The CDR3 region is CASSYGRQGGHEQYF. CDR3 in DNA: TGTGCCAGCAGTTATGGGCGGCAGGGGGGCCACGAGCAGTACTTC.

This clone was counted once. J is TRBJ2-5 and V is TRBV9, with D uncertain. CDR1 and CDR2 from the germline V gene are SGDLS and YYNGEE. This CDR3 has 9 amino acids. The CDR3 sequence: CASQETQYF. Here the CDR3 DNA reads TGTGCTTCGCAAGAGACCCAGTACTTC.

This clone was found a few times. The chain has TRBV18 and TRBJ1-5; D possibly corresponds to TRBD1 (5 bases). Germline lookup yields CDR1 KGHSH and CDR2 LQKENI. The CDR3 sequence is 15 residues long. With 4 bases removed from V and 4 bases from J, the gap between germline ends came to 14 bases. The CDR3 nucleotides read TGTGCCAGCTCACACGTTGACAGCCTGAATCAGCCCCAGCATTTT. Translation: CASSHVDSLNQPQHF.

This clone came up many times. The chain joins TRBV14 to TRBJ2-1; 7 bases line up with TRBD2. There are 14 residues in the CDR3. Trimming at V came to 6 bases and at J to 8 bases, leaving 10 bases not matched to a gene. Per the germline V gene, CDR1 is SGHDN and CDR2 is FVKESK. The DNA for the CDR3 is TGTGCCAGCAGAGACGGGACTACTACCCATGAGCAGTTCTTC. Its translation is CASRDGTTTHEQFF.

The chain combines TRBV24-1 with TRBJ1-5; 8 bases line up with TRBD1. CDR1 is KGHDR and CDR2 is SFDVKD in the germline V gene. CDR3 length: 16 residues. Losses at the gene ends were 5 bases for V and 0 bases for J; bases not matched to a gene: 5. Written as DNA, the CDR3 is TGTGCCACCAGTGCCGGGCAGGGGGCTAGCAATCAGCCCCAGCATTTT. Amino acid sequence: CATSAGQGASNQPQHF.

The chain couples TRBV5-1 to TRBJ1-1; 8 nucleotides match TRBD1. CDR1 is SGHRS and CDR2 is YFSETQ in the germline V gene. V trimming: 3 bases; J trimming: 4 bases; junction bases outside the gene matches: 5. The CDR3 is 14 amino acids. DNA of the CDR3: TGCGCCAGCAGCTCGGGACAGGTATTCACTGAAGCTTTCTTT. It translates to CASSSGQVFTEAFF.

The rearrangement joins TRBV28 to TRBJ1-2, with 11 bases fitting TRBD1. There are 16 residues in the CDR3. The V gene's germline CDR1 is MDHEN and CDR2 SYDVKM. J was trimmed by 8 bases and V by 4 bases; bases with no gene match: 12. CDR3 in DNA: TGTGCCAGCAGTTCGCCCGGACAGGGGGCGTCTAGGGGCTACACCTTC. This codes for CASSSPGQGASRGYTF.

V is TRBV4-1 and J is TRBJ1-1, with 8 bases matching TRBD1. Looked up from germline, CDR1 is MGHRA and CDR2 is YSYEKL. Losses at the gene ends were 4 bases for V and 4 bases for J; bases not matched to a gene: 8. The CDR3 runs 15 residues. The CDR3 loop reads CASSPIHRGITEAFF. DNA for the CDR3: TGCGCCAGCAGCCCCATACACAGGGGGATCACTGAAGCTTTCTTT.

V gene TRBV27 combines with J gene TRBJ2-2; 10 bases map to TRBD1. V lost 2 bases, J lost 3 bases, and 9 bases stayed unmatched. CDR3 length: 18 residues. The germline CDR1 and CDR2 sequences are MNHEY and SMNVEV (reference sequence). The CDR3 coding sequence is TGTGCCAGCAGTTTAACTCGGGACAGGGGACGATACACCGGGGAGCTGTTTTTT. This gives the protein CASSLTRDRGRYTGELFF.

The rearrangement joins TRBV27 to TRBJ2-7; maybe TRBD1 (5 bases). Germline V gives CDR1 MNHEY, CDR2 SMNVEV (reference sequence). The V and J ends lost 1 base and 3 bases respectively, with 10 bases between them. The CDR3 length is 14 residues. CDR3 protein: CASSLWTYLYEQYF. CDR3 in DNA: TGTGCCAGCAGTTTATGGACATACCTCTACGAGCAGTACTTC.

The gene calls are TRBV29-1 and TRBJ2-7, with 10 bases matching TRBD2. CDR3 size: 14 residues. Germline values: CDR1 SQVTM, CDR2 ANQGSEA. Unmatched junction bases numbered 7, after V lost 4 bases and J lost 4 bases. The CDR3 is CSVAYLAGEYEQYF. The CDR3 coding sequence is TGCAGCGTTGCTTATCTAGCGGGAGAATACGAGCAGTACTTC.

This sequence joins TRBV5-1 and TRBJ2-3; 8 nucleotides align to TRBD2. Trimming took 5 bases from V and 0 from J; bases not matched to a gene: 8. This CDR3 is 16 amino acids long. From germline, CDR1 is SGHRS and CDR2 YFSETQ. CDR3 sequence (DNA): TGCGCCAGCAGTTATGACGGGAGGGCCAGCACAGATACGCAGTATTTT. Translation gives CASSYDGRASTDTQYF. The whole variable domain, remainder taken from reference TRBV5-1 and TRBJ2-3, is KAGVTQTPRYLIKTRGQQVTLSCSPISGHRSVSWYQQTPGQGLQFLFEYFSETQRNKGNFPGRFSGRQFSNSRSEMNVSTLELGDSALYLCASSYDGRASTDTQYFGPGTRLTVL.

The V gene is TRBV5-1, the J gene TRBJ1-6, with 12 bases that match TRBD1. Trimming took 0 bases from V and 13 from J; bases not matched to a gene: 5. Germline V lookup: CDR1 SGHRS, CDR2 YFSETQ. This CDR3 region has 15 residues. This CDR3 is CASSLVGTGGEPLHF. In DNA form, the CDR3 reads TGCGCCAGCAGCTTGGTTGGGACAGGGGGCGAGCCCCTCCACTTT. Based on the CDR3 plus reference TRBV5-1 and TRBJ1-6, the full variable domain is KAGVTQTPRYLIKTRGQQVTLSCSPISGHRSVSWYQQTPGQGLQFLFEYFSETQRNKGNFPGRFSGRQFSNSRSEMNVSTLELGDSALYLCASSLVGTGGEPLHFGNGTRLTVT.

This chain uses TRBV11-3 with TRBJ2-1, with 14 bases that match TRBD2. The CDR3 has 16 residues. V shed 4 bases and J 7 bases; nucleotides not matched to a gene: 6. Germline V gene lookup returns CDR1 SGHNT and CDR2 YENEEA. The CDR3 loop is CASSSGLAGGRNEQFF. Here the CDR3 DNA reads TGTGCCAGCAGCTCCGGACTAGCGGGAGGTCGAAATGAGCAGTTCTTC.

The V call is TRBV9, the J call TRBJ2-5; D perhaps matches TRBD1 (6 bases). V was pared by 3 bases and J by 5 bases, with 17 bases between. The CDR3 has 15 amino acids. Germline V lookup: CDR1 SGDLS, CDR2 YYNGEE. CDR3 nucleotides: TGTGCCAGCAGCGCCCACAGGGCGTTAGGGGAGACCCAGTACTTC. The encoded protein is CASSAHRALGETQYF.

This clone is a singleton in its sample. The CDR3 DNA reads as TGTGCCAGCAGCCAAGGAAGCGTTTCCGAGCAGTACTTC. Protein: CASSQGSVSEQYF. This rearrangement joins TRBV3-1 (or the pseudogene TRBV3-2) to TRBJ2-7; no firm D call. Between the trimmed V and J ends, which lost 1 base and 6 bases, there was a span of 10 bases. Per the germline V gene, CDR1 is LGHDT and CDR2 is YNNKEL (reference sequence). There are 13 residues in the CDR3.

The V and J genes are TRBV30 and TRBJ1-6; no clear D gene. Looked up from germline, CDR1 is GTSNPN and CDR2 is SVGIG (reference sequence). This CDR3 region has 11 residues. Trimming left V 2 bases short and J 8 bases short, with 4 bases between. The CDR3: CAWSWHSPLHF. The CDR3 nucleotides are TGTGCCTGGAGTTGGCATTCACCCCTCCACTTT.

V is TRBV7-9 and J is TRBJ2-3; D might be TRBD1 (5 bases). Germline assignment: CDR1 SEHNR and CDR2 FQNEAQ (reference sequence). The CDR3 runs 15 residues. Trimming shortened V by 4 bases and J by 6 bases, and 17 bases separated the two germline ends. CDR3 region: CASSSFRDRSDTQYF. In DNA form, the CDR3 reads TGTGCCAGCAGCTCATTCAGGGATAGGTCGGATACGCAGTATTTT.

CDR3 sequence reads: CSVAMTGTINPYEQYF. Written as DNA, the CDR3 is TGCAGCGTTGCAATGACCGGGACTATAAACCCCTACGAGCAGTACTTC. The chain combines TRBV29-1 with TRBJ2-7, with TRBD2 matching over 7 bases. Trimming at V came to 4 bases and at J to 2 bases, leaving 14 bases not matched to a gene. The length of the CDR3 is 16 residues. Per the germline V gene, CDR1 is SQVTM and CDR2 is ANQGSEA.

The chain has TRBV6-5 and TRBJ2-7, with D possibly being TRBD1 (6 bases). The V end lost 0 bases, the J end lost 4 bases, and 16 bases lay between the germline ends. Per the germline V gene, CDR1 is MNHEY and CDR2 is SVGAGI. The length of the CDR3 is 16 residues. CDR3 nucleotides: TGTGCCAGCAGTTACTCGAACCAGGGGAAAAGTTACGAGCAGTACTTC. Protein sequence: CASSYSNQGKSYEQYF.

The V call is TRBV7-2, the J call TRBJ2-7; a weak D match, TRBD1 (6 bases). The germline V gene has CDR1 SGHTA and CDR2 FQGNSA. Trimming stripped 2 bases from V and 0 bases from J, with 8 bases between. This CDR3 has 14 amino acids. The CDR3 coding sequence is TGTGCCAGCAGCTTATGGGGGCGCTCCTACGAGCAGTACTTC. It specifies CASSLWGRSYEQYF.

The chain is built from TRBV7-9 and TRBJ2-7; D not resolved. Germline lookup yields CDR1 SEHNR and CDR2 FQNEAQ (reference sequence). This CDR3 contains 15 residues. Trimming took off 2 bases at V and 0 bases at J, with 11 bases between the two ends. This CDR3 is CASSLNRNSSYEQYF. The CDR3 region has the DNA TGTGCCAGCAGCTTAAATCGGAACAGCTCCTACGAGCAGTACTTC. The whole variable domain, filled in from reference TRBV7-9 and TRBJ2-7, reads DTGVSQNPRHKITKRGQNVTFRCDPISEHNRLYWYRQTLGQGPEFLTYFQNEAQLEKSRLLSDRFSAERPKGSFSTLEIQRTEQGDSAMYLCASSLNRNSSYEQYFGPGTRLTVT.